The entry that follows covers one TCR beta chain sequence. The data stem from a study of early T cells in non-severe SARS-CoV-2 infection. Looking at the study overall: Bulk RNA isolated from unsorted whole blood underwent sequencing; chains were not paired.

V shed 3 bases and J 4 bases; nucleotides not matched to a gene: 5. This CDR3 spans 15 amino acids. CDR1 MNHEY and CDR2 SMNVEV come from the germline V gene (reference sequence). One entry per CDR3 protein results from TCRdb running MiXCR on the 5' RACE reads. The sample has 80,000 to 100,000 distinct CDR3 sequences; around 12% are singletons. The chain couples TRBV27 to TRBJ2-3; 9 bases are shared with TRBD2. The receptor comes from an adult who was a healthcare worker with PCR-confirmed SARS-CoV-2 infection or an uninfected control (not recorded which). Sequencing was carried out using whole blood. Written as DNA, the CDR3 is TGTGCCAGCAGTTTCAGCGGGAGGAGCCCAGATACGCAGTATTTT. Its protein is CASSFSGRSPDTQYF.